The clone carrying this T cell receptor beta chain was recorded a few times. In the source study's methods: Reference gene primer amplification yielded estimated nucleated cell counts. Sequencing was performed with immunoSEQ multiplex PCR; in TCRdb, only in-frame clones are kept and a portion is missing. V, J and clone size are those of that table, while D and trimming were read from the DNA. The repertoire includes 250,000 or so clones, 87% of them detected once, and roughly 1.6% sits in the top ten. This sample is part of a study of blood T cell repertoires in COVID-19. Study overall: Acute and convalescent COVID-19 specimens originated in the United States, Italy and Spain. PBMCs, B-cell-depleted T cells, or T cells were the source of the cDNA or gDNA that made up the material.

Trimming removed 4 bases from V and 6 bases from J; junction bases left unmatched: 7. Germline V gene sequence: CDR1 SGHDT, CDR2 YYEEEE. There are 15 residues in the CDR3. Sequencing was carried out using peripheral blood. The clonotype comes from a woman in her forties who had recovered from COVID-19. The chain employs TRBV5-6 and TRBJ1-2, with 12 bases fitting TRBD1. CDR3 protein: CASSPGDRGRDGYTF. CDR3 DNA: TGTGCCAGCAGCCCAGGGGACAGGGGGCGAGATGGCTACACCTTC.